Below, 23 T cell receptor beta chains from the same sample are listed, as sequenced in a study of blood T cell repertoires in COVID-19. This table comes from immunoSEQ multiplex PCR, and its TCRdb copy is limited to in-frame clones, with some not included. The table includes about 410,000 clones, roughly 91% detected once. The specimen sequenced was PBMCs or T cells enriched from blood (not recorded which). The origin of the receptors is a woman aged 25 to 39 who had recovered from COVID-19.

The chain joins TRBV6-2 or TRBV6-3 to TRBJ2-1, with 7 nucleotides matching TRBD1. The CDR3 length is 13 residues. The germline gives CDR1 MNHEY, CDR2 SVGEGT. V was clipped by 5 bases and J by 10 bases; unmatched bases: 8. CDR3 in amino acids: CASSTSTGSEQFF. In DNA form, the CDR3 reads TGTGCCAGCAGTACCTCGACAGGGAGCGAGCAGTTCTTC.

This clone was detected only once. V is TRBV19 and J is TRBJ1-2, with D possibly being TRBD1 (6 bases). The V end was cut by 3 bases, the J end by 8 bases, with 16 bases between. CDR3 length equals 14 residues. Germline V gene lookup returns CDR1 LNHDA and CDR2 SQIVND (reference sequence). CDR3 protein: CASSIGQGMRGYTF. In DNA form, the CDR3 reads TGTGCCAGTAGTATTGGGCAGGGGATGCGCGGCTACACCTTC.

The chain uses TRBV27 and TRBJ2-7; 11 nucleotides line up with TRBD2. CDR3 length equals 14 residues. The trim removed 6 bases at V and 7 bases at J, leaving 8 bases unmatched. Germline V gene lookup returns CDR1 MNHEY and CDR2 SMNVEV (reference sequence). CDR3 region: CASRIAGGRREQYF. The CDR3 DNA is TGTGCCAGCAGAATAGCGGGAGGGCGAAGAGAGCAGTACTTC.

The chain recombines TRBV5-1 with TRBJ2-2, with TRBD2 matching over 9 bases. V was clipped by 4 bases and J by 5 bases; unmatched bases: 18. The CDR3 length is 19 residues. Germline loops: CDR1 SGHRS, CDR2 YFSETQ. This CDR3 reads CASSPSRAGGPLRTGELFF. As DNA, the CDR3 is TGCGCCAGCAGCCCGAGTAGGGCGGGAGGGCCCTTAAGGACCGGGGAGCTGTTTTTT.

This sequence joins TRBV19 and TRBJ2-3; D unclear. V was shortened by 11 bases and J by 0 bases, with 15 bases between the two germline ends. This CDR3 is 14 amino acids long. Germline V gene lookup returns CDR1 LNHDA and CDR2 SQIVND (reference sequence). CDR3 DNA sequence: TGTGCCTCTACCCAGGCAACTAGCACAGATACGCAGTATTTT. Translation: CASTQATSTDTQYF.

As DNA, the CDR3 is TGTGCCACTTCCGAGTGGAGTCCCACAAAGCAGTTCTTC. Translation gives CATSEWSPTKQFF. V usage is TRBV24-1 and J usage is TRBJ2-1; no reliable D call. V was trimmed by 10 bases and J by 11 bases, leaving 20 bases between them. The CDR3 is 13 amino acids. Per the germline V gene, CDR1 is KGHDR and CDR2 is SFDVKD.

The genes are TRBV2 and TRBJ1-5; 9 bases line up with TRBD1. This CDR3 spans 15 amino acids. V shed 10 bases, J shed 7 bases, and the junction held 14 bases outside the gene matches. Germline assignment: CDR1 SNHLY and CDR2 FYNNEI. The CDR3 sequence: CATKNRDREGQPQHF. DNA of the CDR3: TGTGCCACCAAAAACCGGGACAGGGAGGGCCAGCCCCAGCATTTT. Complete variable domain (other parts from reference TRBV2 and TRBJ1-5): EPEVTQTPSHQVTQMGQEVILRCVPISNHLYFYWYRQILGQKVEFLVSFYNNEISEKSEIFDDQFSVERPDGSNFTLKIRSTKLEDSAMYFCATKNRDREGQPQHFGDGTRLSIL.

V gene TRBV20-1 combines with J gene TRBJ2-5, with 7 bases identical to TRBD2. Per the germline V gene, CDR1 is DFQATT and CDR2 is SNEGSKA (reference sequence). This CDR3 has 11 amino acids. The CDR3 sequence is CTLGRGETQYF. The CDR3 DNA is TGCACCTTGGGGAGGGGTGAGACCCAGTACTTC.

The V and J genes are TRBV24-1 and TRBJ2-1, with 8 bases aligning to TRBD1. The CDR3 spans 15 residues. The V gene's germline CDR1 is KGHDR and CDR2 SFDVKD. J was trimmed by 5 bases and V by 0 bases; bases with no gene match: 2. The CDR3 nucleotides are TGTGCCACCAGTGATTTGGGACAGGGACACAATGAGCAGTTCTTC. It specifies CATSDLGQGHNEQFF.

The J gene is TRBJ1-2, the V gene TRBV7-3; 9 bases are a match to TRBD1. Germline CDR1 and CDR2: SGHTA and FQGTGA. The CDR3 is made up of 13 amino acids. Trimming took 4 bases from V and 7 from J; bases not matched to a gene: 4. The CDR3 loop reads CASSYRGRGGYTF. The CDR3 region has the DNA TGTGCCAGCAGCTACAGGGGGCGCGGTGGCTACACCTTC.

The rearrangement uses TRBV19 and TRBJ1-2; the D is unclear. This CDR3 comprises 15 residues. V was shortened by 7 bases and J by 8 bases, with 23 bases between the two germline ends. Germline CDR1 reads LNHDA; CDR2 reads SQIVND (reference sequence). The CDR3 nucleotides read TGTGCCAGTAACCAACCCGGGCTAGCAACGAAGGGCTACACCTTC. Its translation: CASNQPGLATKGYTF.

The chain combines TRBV11-2 with TRBJ1-1; a possible D gene is TRBD1 (5 bases). The CDR3 runs to 15 residues. Germline values: CDR1 SGHAT, CDR2 FQNNGV. V was clipped by 6 bases and J by 6 bases, with 20 bases between them. CDR3 region: CASRQIPTASAEAFF. The CDR3 DNA reads TGTGCCAGCAGACAAATTCCGACAGCCTCTGCTGAAGCTTTCTTT.

J is TRBJ1-1 and V is TRBV19; 7 bases map to TRBD1. The CDR3 contains 12 residues. V lost 11 bases to trimming and J lost 1 base; unmatched junction nucleotides: 4. Germline V CDR1 and CDR2: LNHDA, SQIVND (reference sequence). The CDR3 here is CASGTANTEAFF. CDR3 DNA: TGTGCCTCAGGGACAGCGAACACTGAAGCTTTCTTT. The full variable domain, in which reference TRBV19 and TRBJ1-1 provide the parts outside the CDR3, is DGGITQSPKYLFRKEGQNVTLSCEQNLNHDAMYWYRQDPGQGLRLIYYSQIVNDFQKGDIAEGYSVSREKKESFPLTVTSAQKNPTAFYLCASGTANTEAFFGQGTRLTVV.

This clone was seen once. The chain links TRBV12-3 or TRBV12-4 to TRBJ2-7; 8 bases align to TRBD1. CDR3 size: 13 residues. The J segment lost 2 bases and the V segment lost 6 bases, leaving 3 bases of the junction unmatched. The CDR3 coding sequence is TGTGCCAGCAGCCGACAGGGGCCCTACGAGCAGTACTTC. Translating gives CASSRQGPYEQYF.

The V gene is TRBV5-6, the J gene TRBJ2-3; 14 bases match TRBD2. V dropped 0 bases and J dropped 2; count of bases not matched to a gene: 2. Germline assignment: CDR1 SGHDT and CDR2 YYEEEE. The CDR3 covers 17 residues. CDR3 sequence reads: CASSLGLAGGSTDTQYF. The CDR3 DNA sequence: TGTGCCAGCAGCTTGGGACTAGCGGGAGGGTCCACAGATACGCAGTATTTT.

This chain links TRBV5-1 with TRBJ2-1, with TRBD2 matching over 11 bases. The CDR3 loop spans 16 amino acids. Germline V lookup: CDR1 SGHRS, CDR2 YFSETQ. The V segment lost 5 bases and the J segment 12 bases; nucleotides outside the gene matches: 16. The CDR3 DNA reads as TGCGCCAGCAGACCGGGGGGTAGCGGGAGGGCCGTCTGGCAGTTCTTC. It encodes CASRPGGSGRAVWQFF.

The V gene is TRBV5-1, the J gene TRBJ2-7, with TRBD2 identical over 10 bases. CDR1 is SGHRS, CDR2 YFSETQ, per germline. The CDR3 totals 15 residues. V was pared by 4 bases and J by 2 bases, with 6 bases of the junction left unmatched. The CDR3 DNA reads as TGCGCCAGCAGCCCCGGACTAGCGGCCACCTACGAGCAGTACTTC. It yields the protein CASSPGLAATYEQYF. The full variable domain, with the rest looked up from reference TRBV5-1 and TRBJ2-7, is KAGVTQTPRYLIKTRGQQVTLSCSPISGHRSVSWYQQTPGQGLQFLFEYFSETQRNKGNFPGRFSGRQFSNSRSEMNVSTLELGDSALYLCASSPGLAATYEQYFGPGTRLTVT.

J is TRBJ1-3 and V is TRBV9; weak D call: TRBD1 (5 bases). The CDR3 is 16 amino acids. In germline, CDR1 is SGDLS, CDR2 YYNGEE. Trimming shortened V by 0 bases and J by 4 bases, and 14 bases separated the two germline ends. CDR3 loop: CASSVAPQGHGNTIYF. CDR3 DNA: TGTGCCAGCAGCGTAGCTCCCCAGGGTCACGGAAACACCATATATTTT. The full variable domain, with the rest looked up from reference TRBV9 and TRBJ1-3, is DSGVTQTPKHLITATGQRVTLRCSPRSGDLSVYWYQQSLDQGLQFLIQYYNGEERAKGNILERFSAQQFPDLHSELNLSSLELGDSALYFCASSVAPQGHGNTIYFGEGSWLTVV.

J is TRBJ1-5 and V is TRBV19, with D unclear. Germline CDR1 reads LNHDA; CDR2 reads SQIVND (reference sequence). Trimming pared 3 bases from V and 9 bases from J, leaving 18 bases between. CDR3 length: 15 residues. The CDR3 DNA sequence: TGTGCCAGTAGTATCGGTCGGAGCAGCCTCCCGCCCCAGCATTTT. As protein: CASSIGRSSLPPQHF.

This chain joins TRBV9 and TRBJ2-5; D is ambiguous. This CDR3 spans 14 amino acids. Trimming left V 0 bases short and J 5 bases short, with 11 bases between. Germline assignment: CDR1 SGDLS and CDR2 YYNGEE. The CDR3 nucleotides are TGTGCCAGCAGCGTAGGGGCAGTTATGGAGACCCAGTACTTC. Amino acids: CASSVGAVMETQYF.

The chain links TRBV5-5 to TRBJ2-3; D call uncertain. Trimming removed 1 base from V and 5 bases from J, with 8 bases in between. The CDR3 covers 13 residues. Germline CDR1 is SGHKS and CDR2 is YYEKEE (reference sequence). The DNA for the CDR3 is TGTGCCAGCAGCTTGCCAGGCAAAGATACGCAGTATTTT. Its protein product is CASSLPGKDTQYF.

The chain uses TRBV30 and TRBJ1-5; weak D call: TRBD1 (6 bases). The V end lost 0 bases, the J end lost 3 bases, and 9 bases lay between the germline ends. CDR3 length: 14 residues. The germline V gene encodes CDR1 GTSNPN and CDR2 SVGIG (reference sequence). CDR3 sequence reads: CAWSVTGTNQPQHF. CDR3 in DNA: TGTGCCTGGAGTGTTACAGGGACCAATCAGCCCCAGCATTTT.

The J gene is TRBJ2-7, the V gene TRBV19, with D unresolved. Germline lookup yields CDR1 LNHDA and CDR2 SQIVND (reference sequence). V was clipped by 3 bases and J by 3 bases, with 9 bases between them. The CDR3 has 13 amino acids. The DNA for the CDR3 is TGTGCCAGTAGTATGGGCCAGATCTACGAGCAGTACTTC. This gives the protein CASSMGQIYEQYF.